This T cell receptor beta chain is drawn from a study of brain T cells in children with intractable seizures. Regarding time point: blood from clinic visit 5 months post-surgery; TSC patient then seizure free. Only cases whose brain tissue showed the highest T cell transcript signatures were sequenced. At least one anti-epileptic drug was given before surgery. A note on this clone: Its antigen remains unidentified.

The method was immunoSEQ multiplex PCR; TCRdb's version includes in-frame clones alone and lacks a portion of them. The sample has 300,000 to 400,000 clones, more than 85% seen once. The germline V gene has CDR1 SGHTA and CDR2 FQGNSA. The V gene end was trimmed by 4 bases and the J gene end by 7 bases; junction bases not matched to a gene: 3. The length of the CDR3 is 13 residues. Study-level points and caveats: HCMV serostatus was not known, and viral specificity came from CDR3 similarity only. Absence of clones before surgery may stem from lower sequencing depth.

The specimen was peripheral blood, collected 5 to 6 months after surgery. J is TRBJ2-7 and V is TRBV7-2, with 11 bases fitting TRBD2. The TCR originated in a boy less than two years old with tuberous sclerosis and intractable seizures. The CDR3 here is CASSSRLAGEQYF. As DNA, the CDR3 is TGTGCCAGCAGCTCACGACTAGCGGGGGAGCAGTACTTC.